This TCR beta chain was retrieved from a study of T cell responses to AZD1222 COVID-19 vaccine (dated by TCRdb to about 2021). In terms of the full investigation: AZD1222 recipients whose second dose came at about 4 weeks and those whose second dose came at about 12 weeks were combined into one group, since spike-specific TCR depth and breadth did not differ between the two schedules. Trial participants were enrolled by age into subgroups of 18-55, 56-69 and 70-plus years, and around 150, 28 and 57 TCR-sequenced participants, respectively, were included in these subgroups. TCR sequencing covered about 230 trial participants: 200 to 220 given two doses of AZD1222 and 26 given two doses of MenACWY control vaccine.

As for this clone: Its antigen is still unknown. Within one base of it there is no much larger clone, and no base qualities were kept.

What the work shows at the level of the full study, not this receptor alone: Because no day 14 peak-response samples were available, repertoires were characterized only after the peak T cell response. Most participants were white British and females outnumbered males, and the authors suggested that clonal diversity may have been underestimated. Epitopes outside the regions mutated in the B.1.351 and B.1.1.7 variants were reportedly recognized by nearly half of the unique spike-specific TCRs. Conclusions about previously exposed vaccinees are limited, since just a handful of AZD1222 recipients were seropositive for SARS-CoV-2 at baseline. In the small 56-69-year group, the increase in depth fell short of significance, most likely because of low power. A significant rise in spike-specific TCR breadth and depth was observed after two AZD1222 doses relative to day 0 and relative to MenACWY recipients. CD4 TCRs associated with the vaccine covered the entire spike protein, and the dominant responses were in regions 160-218 and 743-854.

Per the publication, the time point label means: baseline before first vaccination. The vaccinee samples were drawn from two UK trials, COV001 and COV002, one of which was a single-blind randomized controlled phase 2/3 trial testing AZD1222 (ChAdOx1 nCoV-19) in healthy adults. Trial participant PBMC samples were collected at day 0 and day 28 after the second dose for TCRbeta chain sequencing. The CDR3 regions of human TCRbeta chains were subjected to immunosequencing. On the authors' methods: TCRs in the repertoires were matched against a reference library of SARS-CoV-2-specific TCRs that had been generated with the MIRA antigen-specificity platform. Breadth was defined as the fraction of unique TCRs that were SARS-CoV-2-associated. Depth was defined as the fraction of total T cells that were SARS-CoV-2-associated. Using the MIRA data, each spike-specific TCR was assigned both to the spike region to which the TCR was reactive and to a CD4 or CD8 class. Log10-transformed breadth and depth values were compared by one-way ANOVA with Sidak's multiple comparisons tests. TCRdb limited this immuneACCESS table to in-frame rearrangements with V and J called. A share of clones is missing; checked studies link under half to unresolved V genes, and the rest is unexplained. V and J calls plus clone size are reproduced from that table; the DNA served to infer D and trimming. This sample has about 100,000 clones in its table, and about 90% of those were observed once. Of the sample, about 20% is held by the ten largest clones.

This receptor was identified in an adult in good health. The sample was peripheral blood, taken on day 0 of AZD1222 vaccination.

The CDR3 region reads CASSQVSGHSYEQYF. The DNA sequence reads TGTGCCAGCAGCCAAGTTTCAGGGCACTCCTACGAGCAGTACTTC. The chain uses TRBV3-1 (or the pseudogene TRBV3-2) and TRBJ2-7; TRBD1 could be the D gene, as 5 bases match. The germline V gene (reference sequence) yields LGHDT for CDR1 and YNNKEL for CDR2. V and J are truncated by 1 base and 0 bases respectively, leaving an intervening sequence of 10 bases. The CDR3 spans 15 residues, from the cysteine through the phenylalanine. The read is trimmed to its CDR3 DNA, 45 bases read in frame from base 1.